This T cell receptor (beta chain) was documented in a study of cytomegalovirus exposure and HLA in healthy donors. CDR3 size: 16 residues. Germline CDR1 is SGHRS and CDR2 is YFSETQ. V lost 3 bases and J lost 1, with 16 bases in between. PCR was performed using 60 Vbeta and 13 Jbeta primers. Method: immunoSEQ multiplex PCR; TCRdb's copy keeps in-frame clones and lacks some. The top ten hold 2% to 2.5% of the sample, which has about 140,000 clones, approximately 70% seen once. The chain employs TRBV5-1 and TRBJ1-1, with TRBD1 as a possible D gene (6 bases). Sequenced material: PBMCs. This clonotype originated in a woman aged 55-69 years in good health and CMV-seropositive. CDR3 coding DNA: TGCGCCAGCAGCTCGAGGGGGGGTTTAGGGAACACTGAAGCTTTCTTT. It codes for CASSSRGGLGNTEAFF.